The sequence of this T cell receptor (beta chain) was determined in a study of CD8 T cells in ankylosing spondylitis (dated by TCRdb to about 2017). A note on the overall study: T cell receptor beta repertoires were profiled in healthy donors and ankylosing spondylitis patients so that disease-linked TCR variants could be found. The whole study cohort included 90 to 120 healthy donors and around 25 ankylosing spondylitis patients. Samples of peripheral blood were taken, and for ankylosing spondylitis patients, synovial fluid was collected as well.

Sequenced using an Illumina HiSeq 2500. Quantitative 5'-RACE with molecular barcodes was the method used to prepare the TCR beta libraries. In the source study's methods: A new computational method, built on a probabilistic model of VDJ rearrangement, was used to identify disease-linked TCR variants. The public reads were run again by TCRdb, first through fastp at Q25 and then through MiXCR, and only productive beta chains were kept. CDR3 protein sequences are deduplicated, and each keeps its most common genes and DNA. TCRdb, not the original authors, processed these V and J calls. This sample lists approximately 240,000 distinct CDR3 sequences; approximately 24% were detected once. The top ten constitute 0.5% to 0.75% of the sample. For this clonotype: Its cognate antigen has yet to be identified. The input lacks base qualities; no much larger clone sits a single base away.

From cysteine to phenylalanine, the CDR3 is 11 amino acids long. The read is trimmed to its CDR3 DNA, 33 bases read in frame from base 1. The trim is 3 bases for V and 6 bases for J, with a gap of 0 bases between the germline ends. For CDR1 and CDR2, the germline V gene (reference sequence) lists LGHDT and YNNKEL. Study-level results and caveats: A CD8+ phenotype was shown by the disease-linked clones, which were found at relatively low frequencies in peripheral blood. According to the report, matched synovial fluid samples from ankylosing spondylitis patients were significantly enriched for the disease-linked clones. Some motif variants were previously reported in synovial fluid and blood of reactive arthritis patients, suggesting common disease-initiation mechanisms. A TCR beta motif made up of several highly homologous amino acid variants appeared to be characteristic of blood from ankylosing spondylitis patients.

The V and J genes are TRBV3-1 and TRBJ2-6; no D gene can be assigned with confidence. Material for sequencing was blood, either unsorted or a sorted T cell fraction (not recorded which). The sequence was obtained from a male donor with ankylosing spondylitis or in good health (not recorded which). The nucleotides read TGTGCCAGCAGCCAGGCCAACGTCCTGACTTTC. This codes for CASSQANVLTF.